These 17 T cell receptor beta chains share one sample of origin, sequenced in a study of CD8 T cells in Susac syndrome. Random-hexamer reverse transcription was applied to about 0.5 to 1 ug RNA. TCRdb redid the calling of the immunoSEQ multiplex PCR reads with MiXCR, one entry per CDR3 protein. There are 200,000 to 300,000 distinct CDR3 sequences in the sample; just under 95% occur only once, and approximately 0.072% lies in the top ten. Input material: CD4+ T cells from PBMCs. These receptors all stem from a human donor with multiple sclerosis.

The chain has TRBV20-1 and TRBJ2-3, with 12 positions matching TRBD2. The CDR3 loop spans 16 amino acids. From germline, CDR1 is DFQATT and CDR2 SNEGSKA (reference sequence). Trimming removed 3 bases from V and 1 base from J; junction bases left unmatched: 5. CDR3 nucleotide sequence: TGCAGTGCTAGGAGACTAGCGGGGGCCCGCACAGATACGCAGTATTTT. Translating it yields CSARRLAGARTDTQYF.

The V call is TRBV7-3, the J call TRBJ2-5; 7 bases line up with TRBD2. V was clipped by 4 bases and J by 10 bases; unmatched bases: 9. The CDR3 is 13 amino acids. Germline values: CDR1 SGHTA, CDR2 FQGTGA. The CDR3 DNA is TGTGCCAGCAGCTCAACACGTACGGGGGGCCAGTACTTC. It encodes CASSSTRTGGQYF.

In this sample, this clonotype turned up once. The V call is TRBV25-1, the J call TRBJ2-3, with 7 bases that match TRBD1. Unmatched junction bases numbered 13, after V lost 4 bases and J lost 0 bases. This CDR3 spans 18 amino acids. CDR1 and CDR2 (germline): MGHDK, SYGVNS. CDR3 sequence reads: CASSVRQGRMPSTDTQYF. The DNA for the CDR3 is TGTGCCAGCAGTGTCCGACAGGGTCGGATGCCTAGCACAGATACGCAGTATTTT.

The J gene is TRBJ1-3, the V gene TRBV9, with no clear D. The CDR3 runs 16 residues. In germline, CDR1 is SGDLS, CDR2 YYNGEE. Trimming stripped 0 bases from V and 0 bases from J, with 10 bases between. The chain's CDR3 is CASSVASPSSGNTIYF. CDR3 DNA sequence: TGTGCCAGCAGCGTAGCTAGTCCAAGCTCTGGAAACACCATATATTTT.

This clonotype was seen once. V usage is TRBV11-3 and J usage is TRBJ2-1; TRBD2 aligns across 10 bases. Germline V gene data show CDR1 as SGHNT and CDR2 as YENEEA. The CDR3 sequence is 14 residues long. Trimming cost V 7 bases and J 5 bases; bases outside gene matches: 5. The CDR3: CASTRLAGNNEQFF. The DNA of the CDR3 is TGTGCCAGCACCAGACTAGCGGGTAACAATGAGCAGTTCTTC. The whole variable domain, filled in from reference TRBV11-3 and TRBJ2-1, reads EAGVVQSPRYKIIEKKQPVAFWCNPISGHNTLYWYLQNLGQGPELLIRYENEEAVDDSQLPKDRFSAERLKGVDSTLKIQPAELGDSAVYLCASTRLAGNNEQFFGPGTRLTVL.

The V gene is TRBV12-3 or TRBV12-4, the J gene TRBJ1-5; 10 nucleotides line up with TRBD1. The CDR3 contains 17 residues. The J segment lost 4 bases and the V segment lost 5 bases, leaving 11 bases of the junction unmatched. CDR3 sequence reads: CASSGPTGGKGNQPQHF. In DNA, the CDR3 is TGTGCCAGCAGTGGCCCGACAGGGGGCAAGGGAAATCAGCCCCAGCATTTT.

The rearrangement uses TRBV20-1 and TRBJ1-2, with 9 nucleotides matching TRBD1. J lost 5 bases, V lost 6 bases, and 7 bases had no gene match. CDR1 and CDR2 from the germline V gene are DFQATT and SNEGSKA (reference sequence). This CDR3 spans 13 amino acids. CDR3 coding DNA: TGCAGTGCAAACCGGGACAGGGATTATGGCTACACCTTC. Its protein product is CSANRDRDYGYTF.

Only one count was recorded for this clonotype. The chain recombines TRBV2 with TRBJ2-5; D ambiguous. The ends were cut back, 4 bases at V and 2 bases at J, with 8 bases in the middle. This CDR3 spans 13 amino acids. Germline loops: CDR1 SNHLY, CDR2 FYNNEI. CDR3 protein: CASSGTGQETQYF. CDR3 sequence (DNA): TGTGCCAGCAGTGGGACCGGTCAAGAGACCCAGTACTTC.

The V gene is TRBV7-9, the J gene TRBJ2-1; the match to TRBD2 covers 9 bases. There are 17 residues in the CDR3. Per the germline V gene, CDR1 is SEHNR and CDR2 is FQNEAQ (reference sequence). J was trimmed by 3 bases and V by 4 bases; bases with no gene match: 10. The CDR3 sequence is CASSSVLAGAGYNEQFF. The CDR3 region has the DNA TGTGCCAGCAGCTCCGTTTTAGCGGGAGCAGGCTACAATGAGCAGTTCTTC.

V is TRBV6-8 and J is TRBJ2-7, with 7 bases that match TRBD1. The V segment lost 1 base and the J segment 5 bases; nucleotides outside the gene matches: 11. Looked up from germline, CDR1 is MNHGY and CDR2 is SAAAGT. This CDR3 spans 16 amino acids. In DNA, the CDR3 is TGTGCCAGCAGTTACTTTAGGGGGCCTCTACTCAACGAGCAGTACTTC. Amino acids: CASSYFRGPLLNEQYF.

This clonotype was picked up one time. The chain carries TRBV9 and TRBJ2-7, with a possible D match to TRBD2 (5 bases). The CDR3 consists of 16 residues. The V end lost 0 bases, the J end lost 1 base, and 14 bases lay between the germline ends. Germline CDR1 and CDR2: SGDLS and YYNGEE. CDR3 DNA: TGTGCCAGCAGCGTAGCTGCGGGTCGGGCATCCTACGAGCAGTACTTC. It is translated as CASSVAAGRASYEQYF.

The chain couples TRBV6-1 to TRBJ2-1; tentatively, D is TRBD2 (7 bases). The CDR3 is made up of 13 amino acids. CDR1 MNHNS and CDR2 SASEGT come from the germline V gene. Trimming removed 7 bases from V and 2 bases from J, with 9 bases in between. CDR3 sequence reads: CASKGGAYNEQFF. The CDR3 nucleotides read TGTGCCAGCAAGGGGGGGGCCTACAATGAGCAGTTCTTC.

This clonotype was seen a single time. This chain links TRBV30 with TRBJ1-5, with D uncertain. Germline CDR1 and CDR2: GTSNPN and SVGIG (reference sequence). This CDR3 comprises 14 residues. V lost 1 base to trimming and J lost 2 bases, with 9 bases between them. The CDR3 nucleotides are TGTGCCTGGAGTGATGTGGCAGGCAATCAGCCCCAGCATTTT. This codes for CAWSDVAGNQPQHF.

The chain is built from TRBV27 and TRBJ2-7; no clear D. Deletions cut 1 base from V and 4 bases from J, with 11 bases between. CDR1 is MNHEY and CDR2 is SMNVEV in the germline V gene (reference sequence). This CDR3 has 14 residues. As DNA, the CDR3 is TGTGCCAGCAGTTTATGGATCGAACCATACGAGCAGTACTTC. Translated: CASSLWIEPYEQYF.

This chain links TRBV5-1 with TRBJ1-2, with a tentative D call TRBD1 (6 bases). The CDR3 extends over 13 amino acids. V was cut by 4 bases and J by 7 bases, with 14 bases left in between. Germline assignment: CDR1 SGHRS and CDR2 YFSETQ. The CDR3 bases are TGCGCCAGCAGCGGTGGCGGGGGCTCTGGCTACACCTTC. This sequence encodes CASSGGGGSGYTF. The full variable domain, with the rest looked up from reference TRBV5-1 and TRBJ1-2, is KAGVTQTPRYLIKTRGQQVTLSCSPISGHRSVSWYQQTPGQGLQFLFEYFSETQRNKGNFPGRFSGRQFSNSRSEMNVSTLELGDSALYLCASSGGGGSGYTFGSGTRLTVV.

The V and J genes are TRBV6-6 and TRBJ1-1; D gene ambiguous. This CDR3 has 13 residues. Germline values: CDR1 MNHNY, CDR2 SVGAGI (reference sequence). Trimming removed 0 bases at V and 1 base at J, with 3 bases between. Here the CDR3 DNA reads TGTGCCAGCAGTTACTCGGAGAACACTGAAGCTTTCTTT. Protein: CASSYSENTEAFF.

J is TRBJ1-1 and V is TRBV9, with 7 bases that match TRBD1. The junction had 14 bases not matched to a gene; V was cut back by 0 bases and J by 3 bases. The CDR3 extends over 18 amino acids. Looked up from germline, CDR1 is SGDLS and CDR2 is YYNGEE. CDR3 sequence: CASSVGLRRQGQDTEAFF. For the CDR3, the DNA is TGTGCCAGCAGCGTAGGTTTAAGGAGACAGGGCCAGGACACTGAAGCTTTCTTT.